One sample yielded the 28 T cell receptor beta chains listed below, sequenced in a study of blood T cell repertoires in COVID-19. Produced via immunoSEQ multiplex PCR; TCRdb's table is partial and in-frame only. There are 100,000 to 110,000 clones in the sample; around four fifths occur only once, and over 10% lies in the top ten. Sequencing was carried out using peripheral blood. The receptors were gathered from a man aged 45 to 65 with active or convalescent COVID-19.

The V gene is TRBV5-5, the J gene TRBJ2-7; the D gene is possibly TRBD1 (5 bases). CDR3 length: 14 amino acids. V was shortened by 1 base and J by 3 bases, with 11 bases between the two germline ends. Germline loops: CDR1 SGHKS, CDR2 YYEKEE (reference sequence). In DNA form, the CDR3 reads TGTGCCAGCAGCTTGAGTGGGCAGGGCTACGAGCAGTACTTC. This sequence encodes CASSLSGQGYEQYF.

The chain combines TRBV5-1 with TRBJ1-4; maybe TRBD1 (6 bases). Trimming took off 1 base at V and 8 bases at J, with 12 bases between the two ends. The CDR3 has 14 amino acids. The germline CDR1 and CDR2 sequences are SGHRS and YFSETQ. CDR3 sequence reads: CASSLKSGDEKLFF. DNA for the CDR3: TGCGCCAGCAGCTTGAAATCAGGGGACGAAAAACTGTTTTTT.

This clone was counted a few times. V and J are TRBV7-3 and TRBJ1-1, with TRBD1 matching 10 bases. Germline V gene sequence: CDR1 SGHTA, CDR2 FQGTGA. Trimming at V came to 5 bases and at J to 6 bases, leaving 9 bases not matched to a gene. This CDR3 is 15 amino acids long. As DNA, the CDR3 is TGTGCCAGCAGCCGGACGGGACAGGGGATTTCTGAAGCTTTCTTT. It encodes CASSRTGQGISEAFF.

With respect to this clone: No DNA is shown, since the ends of the CDR3 on it are uncertain; the CDR3 is the one TCRdb lists. The chain's CDR3 is CASGFLERLNEQFF. V is TRBV5-1 and J is TRBJ2-1; the table's TRBD2 call for D was not verified on the DNA. The CDR3 is 14 amino acids in total, end residues counted. Germline-derived CDR1 and CDR2 are SGHRS and YFSETQ.

The rearrangement joins TRBV29-1 to TRBJ1-1; D gene uncertain. CDR1 is SQVTM, CDR2 ANQGSEA, per germline. Trimming cost V 6 bases and J 2 bases, with 10 bases left between them. There are 12 residues in the CDR3. In DNA form, the CDR3 reads TGCAGCGTGCAGGTGACCAACACTGAAGCTTTCTTT. As protein: CSVQVTNTEAFF.

This chain connects TRBV19 to TRBJ2-2; possible D gene TRBD2, 6 bases. This CDR3 is built from 16 residues. The germline V gene encodes CDR1 LNHDA and CDR2 SQIVND (reference sequence). V was trimmed by 7 bases and J by 3 bases, leaving 18 bases between them. The DNA for the CDR3 is TGTGCCAGTAAGGGAGGACGGGTTCAGTACACCGGGGAGCTGTTTTTT. Its protein product is CASKGGRVQYTGELFF.

The CDR3 spells CASRWGQGFLGYTF. The CDR3 DNA sequence: TGTGCCAGCAGGTGGGGGCAGGGTTTTTTGGGCTACACCTTC. The rearrangement links TRBV28 to TRBJ1-2, with a possible D match to TRBD1 (6 bases). V dropped 6 bases and J dropped 8 bases, with 19 bases sitting between them. The germline V gene encodes CDR1 MDHEN and CDR2 SYDVKM. The CDR3 covers 14 residues.

The chain uses TRBV6-1 and TRBJ1-6; possible D gene TRBD1, 6 bases. The CDR3 is 16 amino acids. The V gene's germline CDR1 is MNHNS and CDR2 SASEGT. The V end lost 1 base, the J end lost 6 bases, and 13 bases lay between the germline ends. CDR3 nucleotide sequence: TGTGCCAGCAGTGAAGTCGGGGGGGGCCCTAATTCACCCCTCCACTTT. Translated: CASSEVGGGPNSPLHF.

The chain has TRBV19 and TRBJ2-7; 9 nucleotides align to TRBD1. Germline CDR1 and CDR2: LNHDA and SQIVND (reference sequence). There are 14 residues in the CDR3. The V segment lost 5 bases and the J segment 2 bases; nucleotides outside the gene matches: 4. The CDR3 nucleotides read TGTGCCAGTAGTCCCCGACAGGGGGCCTACGAGCAGTACTTC. Amino acids: CASSPRQGAYEQYF.

The V call is TRBV12-5, the J call TRBJ1-5; no clear D gene. Germline V lookup: CDR1 LGHNT, CDR2 FRNRAP. The length of the CDR3 is 13 residues. V was cut by 4 bases and J by 4 bases, with 8 bases left in between. As DNA, the CDR3 is TGTGCTAGTGGTTCCGAAGCAAATCAGCCCCAGCATTTT. It codes for CASGSEANQPQHF.

V gene TRBV28 combines with J gene TRBJ2-7; D gene ambiguous. V was trimmed by 8 bases and J by 4 bases, leaving 15 bases between them. This CDR3 has 13 amino acids. CDR1 MDHEN and CDR2 SYDVKM come from the germline V gene. In DNA, the CDR3 is TGTGCCAGCGAGTCTCTCAATTCTTACGAGCAGTACTTC. Translated: CASESLNSYEQYF.

V and J are TRBV11-2 and TRBJ2-7; D might be TRBD2 (6 bases). Germline V gene data show CDR1 as SGHAT and CDR2 as FQNNGV. The CDR3 sequence is 13 residues long. The CDR3 spells CASSSPGESFPMV. CDR3 nucleotide sequence: TGTGCCAGCAGCTCACCGGGGGAGTCGTTCCCGATGGTC.

This sequence joins TRBV5-5 and TRBJ1-2; D remains unclear. Trimming removed 0 bases at V and 4 bases at J, with 10 bases between. The CDR3 is 14 residues long. CDR1 SGHKS and CDR2 YYEKEE come from the germline V gene (reference sequence). The CDR3 sequence: CASSLGAQSYGYTF. CDR3 DNA: TGTGCCAGCAGCTTGGGGGCGCAGTCCTATGGCTACACCTTC.

The table lists this clone with a few counts. V is TRBV7-9 and J is TRBJ2-2; the D is unclear. CDR1 and CDR2 from the germline V gene are SEHNR and FQNEAQ (reference sequence). This CDR3 region has 13 residues. The germline V and J ends were trimmed by 10 bases and 5 bases, with 14 bases remaining between them. In DNA, the CDR3 is TGTGCCACCAATACAGTAGGAACCGGGGAGCTGTTTTTT. This gives the protein CATNTVGTGELFF.

The chain employs TRBV10-3 and TRBJ2-3; 9 bases agree with TRBD2. The V gene end was trimmed by 2 bases and the J gene end by 3 bases; junction bases not matched to a gene: 9. This CDR3 comprises 17 residues. Germline values: CDR1 ENHRY, CDR2 SYGVKD. The DNA for the CDR3 is TGTGCCATCAGTGAGACCTGGTCTAGCGGGATGACAGATACGCAGTATTTT. Translation gives CAISETWSSGMTDTQYF.

The gene calls are TRBV6-5 and TRBJ2-1; D possibly corresponds to TRBD2 (6 bases). V shed 2 bases and J shed 7 bases, with 12 bases lying between them. The CDR3 totals 14 residues. The germline CDR1 and CDR2 sequences are MNHEY and SVGAGI. CDR3 coding DNA: TGTGCCAGCAGTTACCCGGGAGTGGGAAATGAGCAGTTCTTC. It encodes CASSYPGVGNEQFF.

This chain links TRBV7-9 with TRBJ1-5; D not resolved. Between the trimmed V and J ends, which lost 1 base and 4 bases, there was a span of 11 bases. The CDR3 loop spans 15 amino acids. The V gene's germline CDR1 is SEHNR and CDR2 FQNEAQ (reference sequence). The CDR3, as DNA: TGTGCCAGCAGCTTAGTGGGAGGATCTAATCAGCCCCAGCATTTT. Translated, it gives CASSLVGGSNQPQHF.

V gene TRBV5-1 combines with J gene TRBJ2-1; the D gene is possibly TRBD2 (5 bases). The CDR3 extends over 14 amino acids. Germline V gene lookup returns CDR1 SGHRS and CDR2 YFSETQ. V was trimmed by 4 bases and J by 8 bases, leaving 16 bases between them. The CDR3 bases are TGCGCCAGCAGCCCAAGGGCTAGCAGCGATGAGCAGTTCTTC. It codes for CASSPRASSDEQFF.

This rearrangement joins TRBV10-2 to TRBJ2-5; 12 nucleotides align to TRBD2. This CDR3 is built from 13 residues. Trimming at V came to 6 bases and at J to 5 bases, leaving 1 base not matched to a gene. CDR1 and CDR2 from the germline V gene are WSHSY and SAAADI. CDR3 region: CASRTSGSETQYF. The CDR3 DNA reads TGCGCCAGCAGGACTAGCGGGAGTGAGACCCAGTACTTC.

The table lists this clone with a count of one. The J gene is TRBJ1-3, the V gene TRBV6-5; D gene uncertain. Germline CDR1 MNHEY, CDR2 SVGAGI. V lost 8 bases to trimming and J lost 0 bases, with 8 bases between them. The CDR3 sequence is 13 residues long. The CDR3 sequence is CASWSLSGNTIYF. CDR3 bases: TGTGCCAGCTGGTCACTCTCTGGAAACACCATATATTTT.

The chain combines TRBV2 with TRBJ1-1; 7 bases align to TRBD1. Germline V gene data show CDR1 as SNHLY and CDR2 as FYNNEI. This CDR3 contains 14 residues. V was clipped by 5 bases and J by 4 bases; unmatched bases: 7. In DNA, the CDR3 is TGTGCCAGCAGTCTCACAGGGGCGAGCACTGAAGCTTTCTTT. It encodes CASSLTGASTEAFF.

V and J are TRBV19 and TRBJ1-1; D call uncertain. CDR1 is LNHDA, CDR2 SQIVND, per germline (reference sequence). The CDR3 totals 9 residues. Trimming cost V 8 bases and J 11 bases, with 9 bases left between them. CDR3 protein: CASGPLAFF. CDR3 nucleotides: TGTGCCAGTGGGCCGTTGGCTTTCTTT.

J is TRBJ1-6 and V is TRBV7-2; D ambiguous. Germline V lookup: CDR1 SGHTA, CDR2 FQGNSA. Trimming shortened V by 0 bases and J by 14 bases, and 14 bases separated the two germline ends. The CDR3 sequence is 14 residues long. CDR3 DNA: TGTGCCAGCAGCTTAGCTTTGGAGGTTTTAACCCTCCACTTT. Protein sequence: CASSLALEVLTLHF.

J is TRBJ2-2 and V is TRBV3-1 (or the pseudogene TRBV3-2); D remains ambiguous. Looked up from germline, CDR1 is LGHDT and CDR2 is YNNKEL (reference sequence). This CDR3 spans 16 amino acids. Trimming stripped 3 bases from V and 2 bases from J, with 13 bases between. The CDR3 sequence is CASSHDDKANTGELFF. The CDR3 region has the DNA TGTGCCAGCAGCCACGATGACAAGGCAAACACCGGGGAGCTGTTTTTT.

The chain recombines TRBV12-3 or TRBV12-4 with TRBJ1-4; TRBD1 is a possible D gene (6 bases). V shed 6 bases and J shed 4 bases, with 9 bases lying between them. This CDR3 has 13 amino acids. The CDR3 bases are TGTGCCAGCAGGACAGGATTTAATGAAAAACTGTTTTTT. This translates into CASRTGFNEKLFF.

The J gene is TRBJ2-4, the V gene TRBV24-1; possible D gene TRBD2, 5 bases. Trimming shortened V by 2 bases and J by 8 bases, and 12 bases separated the two germline ends. Germline V gives CDR1 KGHDR, CDR2 SFDVKD. This CDR3 is 14 amino acids long. CDR3 DNA: TGTGCCACCAGTGATTCCGAGGGATGGGACATTCAGTACTTC. This translates into CATSDSEGWDIQYF.

The chain recombines TRBV6-4 with TRBJ1-1, with 9 bases that match TRBD1. After removal of 0 bases from V and 4 bases from J, the junction contained 9 bases not matched to a gene. The CDR3 totals 17 residues. CDR1 and CDR2 from the germline V gene are MRHNA and SNTAGT. CDR3: CASSDSKWTGVTTEAFF. CDR3 nucleotide sequence: TGTGCCAGCAGTGACTCGAAGTGGACAGGGGTGACCACTGAAGCTTTCTTT.

V usage is TRBV5-1 and J usage is TRBJ2-7; 13 positions agree with TRBD2. There are 18 residues in the CDR3. V lost 0 bases, J lost 0 bases, and 6 bases stayed unmatched. Per germline, CDR1 SGHRS and CDR2 YFSETQ. The CDR3 DNA sequence: TGCGCCAGCAGCTTGGCCGGGACTAGCGGGATGGGCTCCTACGAGCAGTACTTC. Translation: CASSLAGTSGMGSYEQYF.